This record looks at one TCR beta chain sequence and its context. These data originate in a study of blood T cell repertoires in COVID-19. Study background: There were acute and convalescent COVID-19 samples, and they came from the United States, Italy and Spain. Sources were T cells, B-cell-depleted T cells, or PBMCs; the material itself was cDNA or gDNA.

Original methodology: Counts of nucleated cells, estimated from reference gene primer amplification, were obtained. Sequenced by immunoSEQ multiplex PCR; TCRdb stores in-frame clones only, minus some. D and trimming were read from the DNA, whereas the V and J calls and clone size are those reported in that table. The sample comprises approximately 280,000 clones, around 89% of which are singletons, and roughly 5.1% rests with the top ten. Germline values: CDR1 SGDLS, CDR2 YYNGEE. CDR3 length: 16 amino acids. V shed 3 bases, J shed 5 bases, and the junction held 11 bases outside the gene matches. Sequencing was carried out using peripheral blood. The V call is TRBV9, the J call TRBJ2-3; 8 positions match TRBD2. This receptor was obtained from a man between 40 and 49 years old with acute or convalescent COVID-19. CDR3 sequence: CASSASKTSVGDTQYF. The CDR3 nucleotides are TGTGCCAGCAGCGCTAGTAAGACTAGCGTGGGAGATACGCAGTATTTT.